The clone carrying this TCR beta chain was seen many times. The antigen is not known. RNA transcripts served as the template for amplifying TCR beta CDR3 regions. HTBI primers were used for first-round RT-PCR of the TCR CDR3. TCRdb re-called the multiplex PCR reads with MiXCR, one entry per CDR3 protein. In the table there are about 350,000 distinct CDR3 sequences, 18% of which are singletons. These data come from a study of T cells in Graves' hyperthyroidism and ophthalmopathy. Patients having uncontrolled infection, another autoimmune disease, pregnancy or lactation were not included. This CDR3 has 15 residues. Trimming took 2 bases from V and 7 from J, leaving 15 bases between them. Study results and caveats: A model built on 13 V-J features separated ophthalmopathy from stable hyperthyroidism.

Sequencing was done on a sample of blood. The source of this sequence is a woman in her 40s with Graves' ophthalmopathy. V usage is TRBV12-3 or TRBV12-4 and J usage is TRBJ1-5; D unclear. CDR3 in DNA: TGTGCCAGCAGTTTAATCGGAGGGTATGGGCAGCCCCAGCATTTT. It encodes CASSLIGGYGQPQHF.